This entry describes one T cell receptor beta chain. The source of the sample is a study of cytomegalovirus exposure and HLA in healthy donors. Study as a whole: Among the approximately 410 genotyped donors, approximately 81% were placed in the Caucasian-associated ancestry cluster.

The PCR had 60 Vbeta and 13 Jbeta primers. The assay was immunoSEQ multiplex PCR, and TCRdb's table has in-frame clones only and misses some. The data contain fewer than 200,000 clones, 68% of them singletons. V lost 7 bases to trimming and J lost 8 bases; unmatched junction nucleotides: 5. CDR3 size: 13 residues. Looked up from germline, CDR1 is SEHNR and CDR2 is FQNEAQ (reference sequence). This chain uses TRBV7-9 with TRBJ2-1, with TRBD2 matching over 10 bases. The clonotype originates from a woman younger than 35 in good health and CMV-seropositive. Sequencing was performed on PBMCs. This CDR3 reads CASKAGGMDEQFF. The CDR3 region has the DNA TGTGCCAGCAAAGCGGGAGGGATGGATGAGCAGTTCTTC. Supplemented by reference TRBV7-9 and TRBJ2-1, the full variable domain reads DTGVSQNPRHKITKRGQNVTFRCDPISEHNRLYWYRQTLGQGPEFLTYFQNEAQLEKSRLLSDRFSAERPKGSFSTLEIQRTEQGDSAMYLCASKAGGMDEQFFGPGTRLTVL.